This TCR beta chain stems from a study of radiation and T cells in renal cell carcinoma. The CDR3 runs 13 residues. V was shortened by 0 bases and J by 9 bases, with 12 bases between the two germline ends. In germline, CDR1 is GTSNPN, CDR2 SVGIG (reference sequence). As for time point: blood 2 weeks post-SBRT. As to treatment: 15 Gy SBRT to primary tumor, nephrectomy 4 weeks later. The tumor was a clear cell renal cell carcinoma. This table comes from immunoSEQ multiplex PCR, and its TCRdb copy is limited to in-frame clones, with some not included. This sample has 40,000 to 60,000 clones, with 80% found just once. Regarding this clone: The antigen remains unidentified.

Regarding the study as a whole: From baseline, blood top tumor clonotypes peaked at 2 weeks post-radiation. Pretreatment tumor biopsies were lacking, so baseline clonotypes are unknown.

The sample consisted of blood, taken from a patient whose treatment included radiotherapy and nephrectomy. The chain combines TRBV30 with TRBJ2-1, with a weak D call TRBD2 (5 bases). The clonotype was recovered from a woman aged 70-85 years with renal cell carcinoma. The CDR3 protein is CAWSVRGPSEQFF. In DNA form, the CDR3 reads TGTGCCTGGAGTGTACGCGGGCCCAGTGAGCAGTTCTTC.